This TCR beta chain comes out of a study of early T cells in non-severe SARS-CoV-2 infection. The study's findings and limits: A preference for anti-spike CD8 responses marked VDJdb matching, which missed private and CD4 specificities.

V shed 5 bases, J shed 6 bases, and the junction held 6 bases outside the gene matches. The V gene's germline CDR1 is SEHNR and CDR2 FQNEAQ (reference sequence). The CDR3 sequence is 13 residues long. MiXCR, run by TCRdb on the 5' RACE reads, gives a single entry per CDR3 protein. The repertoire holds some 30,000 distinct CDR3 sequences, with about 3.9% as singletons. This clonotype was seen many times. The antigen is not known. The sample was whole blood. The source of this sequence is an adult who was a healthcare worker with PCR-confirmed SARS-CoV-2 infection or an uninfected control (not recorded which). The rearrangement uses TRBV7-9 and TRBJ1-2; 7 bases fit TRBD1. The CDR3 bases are TGTGCCAGCAGCCCCGACAGGGCTCATGGCTACACCTTC. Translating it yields CASSPDRAHGYTF. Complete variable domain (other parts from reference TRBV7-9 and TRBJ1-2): DTGVSQNPRHKITKRGQNVTFRCDPISEHNRLYWYRQTLGQGPEFLTYFQNEAQLEKSRLLSDRFSAERPKGSFSTLEIQRTEQGDSAMYLCASSPDRAHGYTFGSGTRLTVV.